This TCR beta chain was documented in a study of blood T cell repertoires in COVID-19 (TCRdb year 2020). Background for the entire study: Collaborator samples came from the United States, Italy and Spain and covered acute and convalescent phases of COVID-19. The material from the prospective study consisted of cDNA or gDNA derived from T cells, B-cell-depleted T cells, or PBMCs. Deeply sampled blood TCRbeta repertoires from subjects exposed to, actively infected with, or recovered from COVID-19 were included in the dataset. The repertoires were released in a freely available public database meant as a resource for research on the immune response to SARS-CoV-2. Samples came from the ongoing ImmuneRACE study (first 160 participants) plus 1,254 subjects from 6 global collaborators. Sample metadata almost always included a de-identified subject ID, COVID-19 status, age in years and sex. HLA class I and class II types, where available, came from metadata supplied by the sample provider rather than from assay-based typing.

TCRbeta CDR3 regions were amplified from genomic DNA using the immunoSEQ Assay, a bias-controlled multiplex PCR. In the authors' own workflow: The number of nucleated cells in each sample was estimated from the amplification of reference gene primers within the assay. To quantify the absolute abundance of each unique TCRbeta CDR3 rearrangement, sequence reads were collapsed and filtered. Productive Simpson clonality was computed per sample as the square root of Simpson's diversity index over productive rearrangements. TCRdb carries this immuneACCESS record with in-frame sequences only. Its versions omit some clonotypes, under half of them owing to an unresolved V gene in the studies checked, with the rest unexplained. V, J and clone size reflect that table, while D and trimming were determined from the DNA. The sample table lists some 350,000 clones, 80% to 90% of them with a count of one. The ten largest clones add up to about 5% of the sample.

CDR1 and CDR2 are drawn from the germline V gene: SGDLS, YYNGEE. The CDR3 holds 17 amino acids from the cysteine to the phenylalanine. Kept here is only the CDR3 DNA, which spans 51 bases and is read in frame from base 1. Trimming accounts for 0 bases at V and 0 bases at J, while the number of junction bases matched to no gene is 6. Participants in the prospective study were enrolled through a virtual design, were aged roughly 18 to 100 years, and lived in 24 United States geographic areas. Cohort assignment in the prospective study relied on participant-reported clinical history from a screening survey and a study questionnaire. ImmuneRACE Cohort 3 recovered participants were defined by two consecutive negative NP/OP PCR tests, healthcare professional clearance, or symptom resolution. Mobile phlebotomists in the prospective study collected whole blood, serum and a nasopharyngeal or oropharyngeal swab from every participant. Over a roughly 2-month period, participants in the prospective study had the option of providing additional blood draws and questionnaires. Before DNA extraction, blood samples from the prospective study were shipped at room temperature or frozen.

Regarding this clone: Its cognate antigen has yet to be identified. Within one base of it there is no much larger clone, and no base qualities were kept.

Overall study outcomes, separate from this receptor: Clinical and demographic metadata were provided uncurated, with the amount varying by source and participant.

The receptor was derived from a young man who had recovered from COVID-19. Sequencing was performed on PBMCs or T cells enriched from blood (not recorded which). This chain is built from TRBV9 and TRBJ2-7; the junction holds 10 bases that match TRBD2. The sequenced DNA is TGTGCCAGCAGCGTAGTAAACTTAGCGGGGGGCTCCTACGAGCAGTACTTC. It specifies CASSVVNLAGGSYEQYF.